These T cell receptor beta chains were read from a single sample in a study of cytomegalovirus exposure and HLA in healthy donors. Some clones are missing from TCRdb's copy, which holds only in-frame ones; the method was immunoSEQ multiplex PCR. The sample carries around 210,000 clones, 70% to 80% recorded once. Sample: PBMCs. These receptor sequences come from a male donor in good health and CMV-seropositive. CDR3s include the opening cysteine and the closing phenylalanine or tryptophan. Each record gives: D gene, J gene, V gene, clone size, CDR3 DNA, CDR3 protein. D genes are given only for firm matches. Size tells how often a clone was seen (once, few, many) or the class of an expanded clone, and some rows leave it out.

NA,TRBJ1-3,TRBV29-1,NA,TGCAGCGTTGGAGAAAGGAGCAGACCTCCGAGAAACACCATATATTTT,CSVGERSRPPRNTIYF
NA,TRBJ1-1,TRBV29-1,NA,TGCAGCGGCCGGGGCGGGGGACAAGAAGCTTTCTTT,CSGRGGGQEAFF
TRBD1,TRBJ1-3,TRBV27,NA,TGTGCCAGCGGGACAGCAATGAACACCATATATTTT,CASGTAMNTIYF
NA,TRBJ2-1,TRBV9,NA,TGTGCCAGCAGCGTCGCAACGGGAGAGTACAATGAGCAGTTCTTC,CASSVATGEYNEQFF
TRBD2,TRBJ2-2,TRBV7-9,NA,TGTGCCAGCAGTCCTGGGACTAACTCCGGGGAGCTGTTTTTT,CASSPGTNSGELFF
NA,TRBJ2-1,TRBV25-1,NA,TGTGCCAGCATAGGCAGGACTTCGGGGGTATACAATGAGCAGTTCTTC,CASIGRTSGVYNEQFF
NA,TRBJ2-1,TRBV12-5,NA,TGTGCTAGTGGTTTGGGCTCGGGAGATGAGCAGTTCTTC,CASGLGSGDEQFF
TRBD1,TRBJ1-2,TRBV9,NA,TGTGCCAGCAGCGTTGATGACAGGGCCGGCTACACCTTC,CASSVDDRAGYTF
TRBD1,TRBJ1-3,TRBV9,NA,TGTGCCAGCAGCGTAGGCCAGGGACAGGGTCATATCTCTGGAAACACCATATATTTT,CASSVGQGQGHISGNTIYF
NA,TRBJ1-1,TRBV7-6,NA,TGTGCCAGCAGCTCCCTAACAGGACCCACTGAAGCTTTCTTT,CASSSLTGPTEAFF
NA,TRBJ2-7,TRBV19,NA,TGTGCCAGTAGTATGGGAGCCTCTTCCTACGAGCAGTACTTC,CASSMGASSYEQYF
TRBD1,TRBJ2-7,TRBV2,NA,TGTGCCAGCAGTTTCTCCCGGACAGGGGGGGCCTACGAGCAGTACTTC,CASSFSRTGGAYEQYF
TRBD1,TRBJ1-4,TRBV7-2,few,TGTGCCAGCAGCTTAGATATGACAGGGTCCATGGGTAGTGAAAAACTGTTTTTT,CASSLDMTGSMGSEKLFF
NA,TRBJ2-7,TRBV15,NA,TGTGCCACCAGCTCCGGACCGGGATCCTACGAGCAGTACTTC,CATSSGPGSYEQYF
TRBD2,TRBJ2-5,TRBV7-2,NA,TGTGCCAGCAGCTTATTCGGACTAGCGGGGGGTGAGACCCAGTACTTC,CASSLFGLAGGETQYF
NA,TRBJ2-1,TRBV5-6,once,TGTGCCAGCAGCGGGGCGGCAGGGACCTACAATGAGCAGTTCTTC,CASSGAAGTYNEQFF
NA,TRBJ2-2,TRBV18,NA,TGTGCCAGCTCGAGAGACTTAAACACCGGGGAGCTGTTTTTT,CASSRDLNTGELFF
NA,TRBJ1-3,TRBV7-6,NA,TGTGCCAGCAGCTCCCGGACAGTAGGAGGAAACACCATATATTTT,CASSSRTVGGNTIYF
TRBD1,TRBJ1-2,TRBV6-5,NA,TGTGCCAGCAGTTACCGGGACAGGGCCTATGGCTACACCTTC,CASSYRDRAYGYTF
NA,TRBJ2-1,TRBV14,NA,TGTGCCAGCAGCCAAGAACTCAGGAACAATGAGCAGTTCTTC,CASSQELRNNEQFF